These T cell receptor beta chains were read from a single sample in a study of follicular helper T cells after annual influenza vaccination. Profiled with immunoSEQ multiplex PCR; TCRdb holds only in-frame clones, not every one. The sample yields nearly 15,000 clones, roughly 83% seen once. Sequenced material: CXCR5+ CD38- circulating T follicular helper cells from blood, taken 7 days after influenza vaccination. These receptors were taken from an adult who received the influenza vaccine. Each CDR3 is given without its conserved first and last residue. Clone size is given for some rows only: seen once, a few or many times, or a class if the clone is expanded.

TRBV5-1	TRBJ2-7	NA	ASSPTTAALYEQY
TRBV4-2	TRBJ1-6	NA	ASSPSVGAQNSPLH
TRBV19	TRBJ1-2	NA	ASSIQGRDGYT
TRBV6-1	TRBJ1-6	NA	ASSEQAGDNSPLH
TRBV5-1	TRBJ2-3	NA	ASSTGLAGGGAFTDTQY
TRBV2	TRBJ1-3	NA	ASSERAGAGNTIY
TRBV2	TRBJ2-7	NA	ASSEDQGSSEQY
TRBV30	TRBJ1-5	NA	ASARESNQPQH
TRBV29-1	TRBJ1-1	NA	SVEPRNTEAF
TRBV2	TRBJ2-1	NA	ASSSPGQGAHEQF
TRBV2	TRBJ1-3	few	ASSELTVAGNTIY
TRBV19	TRBJ1-4	few	ASSASDRRKGNEKLF